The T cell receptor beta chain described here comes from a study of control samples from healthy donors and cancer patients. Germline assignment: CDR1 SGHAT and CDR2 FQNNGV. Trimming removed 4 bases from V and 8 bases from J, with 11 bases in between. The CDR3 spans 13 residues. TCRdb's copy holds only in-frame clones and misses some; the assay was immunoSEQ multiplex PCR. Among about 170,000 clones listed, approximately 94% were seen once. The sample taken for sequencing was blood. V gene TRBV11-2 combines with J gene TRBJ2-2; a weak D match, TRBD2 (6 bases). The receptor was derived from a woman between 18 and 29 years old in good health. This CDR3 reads CASSSHSGGELFF. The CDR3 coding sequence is TGTGCCAGCAGCTCCCACAGCGGGGGGGAGCTGTTTTTT. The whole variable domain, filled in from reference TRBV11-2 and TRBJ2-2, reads EAGVAQSPRYKIIEKRQSVAFWCNPISGHATLYWYQQILGQGPKLLIQFQNNGVVDDSQLPKDRFSAERLKGVDSTLKIQPAKLEDSAVYLCASSSHSGGELFFGEGSRLTVL.